The rows below give T cell receptor beta chains drawn from one sample of a study of OX40 agonist ivuxolimab in advanced cancers. TCRdb's copy holds only in-frame clones and misses some; the assay was immunoSEQ multiplex PCR. The sample consists of tens of thousands of clones, 70% to 90% of them appearing once. Sequenced here: CD4+ or CD8+ T cells sorted from blood, sampled in a trial of the OX40 agonist ivuxolimab. These receptors were collected from an adult with an advanced solid tumor such as melanoma, head and neck, liver or kidney cancer. CDR3s include the opening cysteine and the closing phenylalanine or tryptophan. Each record gives: V gene, J gene, D gene, clone size, CDR3 protein, CDR3 DNA. The D gene is left open where the match is weak. The size field is filled for only some rows; it gives once, few, many or a size class.

V gene: TRBV6-6
J gene: TRBJ2-7
D gene: -
clone size: -
CDR3 protein: CASTENSNSYEQYF
CDR3 DNA: TGTGCCAGCACAGAAAACAGCAACTCCTACGAGCAGTACTTC

V gene: TRBV5-4
J gene: TRBJ2-5
D gene: TRBD1
clone size: -
CDR3 protein: CASSRGTGDQETQYF
CDR3 DNA: TGTGCCAGCAGCCGAGGGACAGGCGACCAAGAGACCCAGTACTTC

V gene: TRBV7-2
J gene: TRBJ2-2
D gene: -
clone size: few
CDR3 protein: CAVATPNTGELFF
CDR3 DNA: TGTGCTGTGGCTACTCCGAACACCGGGGAGCTGTTTTTT

V gene: TRBV28
J gene: TRBJ2-2
D gene: -
clone size: -
CDR3 protein: CASSFQADTGELFF
CDR3 DNA: TGTGCCAGCAGTTTTCAAGCGGACACCGGGGAGCTGTTTTTT

V gene: TRBV19
J gene: TRBJ2-4
D gene: -
clone size: -
CDR3 protein: CASTVKAGTDIQYF
CDR3 DNA: TGTGCCAGTACCGTTAAGGCAGGGACGGACATTCAGTACTTC

V gene: TRBV2
J gene: TRBJ1-1
D gene: TRBD1
clone size: -
CDR3 protein: CASTLDRTTEAFF
CDR3 DNA: TGTGCCAGCACCCTGGACAGGACCACTGAAGCTTTCTTT

V gene: TRBV28
J gene: TRBJ2-7
D gene: TRBD2
clone size: -
CDR3 protein: CASSSSASGTPREQYF
CDR3 DNA: TGTGCCAGCAGCTCATCGGCTAGCGGGACCCCTAGGGAGCAGTACTTC

V gene: TRBV6-6
J gene: TRBJ2-2
D gene: -
clone size: -
CDR3 protein: CASGTGELFF
CDR3 DNA: TGTGCCAGCGGCACCGGGGAGCTGTTTTTT

V gene: TRBV4-1
J gene: TRBJ2-1
D gene: TRBD2
clone size: once
CDR3 protein: CASSRGGLVHRYNEQFF
CDR3 DNA: TGCGCCAGCAGCCGAGGGGGACTAGTGCACCGTTACAATGAGCAGTTCTTC

V gene: TRBV6-1
J gene: TRBJ2-3
D gene: TRBD1
clone size: -
CDR3 protein: CASGRTGKGTDTQYF
CDR3 DNA: TGTGCCAGCGGACGGACAGGCAAGGGCACAGATACGCAGTATTTT

V gene: TRBV11-2
J gene: TRBJ2-7
D gene: -
clone size: few
CDR3 protein: CASSPLKGAGAYEQYF
CDR3 DNA: TGTGCCAGCAGCCCCCTCAAGGGGGCGGGAGCTTACGAGCAGTACTTC

V gene: TRBV7-2
J gene: TRBJ2-7
D gene: TRBD2
clone size: -
CDR3 protein: CASSPQVGLAGTIFYEQYF
CDR3 DNA: TGTGCCAGCAGCCCCCAGGTGGGACTAGCGGGGACCATCTTCTACGAGCAGTACTTC

V gene: TRBV28
J gene: TRBJ2-3
D gene: -
clone size: once
CDR3 protein: CASSPGGRTDTQYF
CDR3 DNA: TGTGCCAGCAGCCCCGGAGGCCGCACAGATACGCAGTATTTT

V gene: TRBV7-2
J gene: TRBJ2-7
D gene: -
clone size: -
CDR3 protein: CASSPSTGTIYEQYF
CDR3 DNA: TGTGCCAGCAGCCCCAGTACCGGGACAATTTACGAGCAGTACTTC

V gene: TRBV28
J gene: TRBJ2-1
D gene: TRBD2
clone size: -
CDR3 protein: CASSLAGGRPQEQLF
CDR3 DNA: TGTGCCAGCAGTTTAGCGGGAGGCCGCCCTCAAGAGCAGCTCTTC

V gene: TRBV28
J gene: TRBJ2-7
D gene: -
clone size: once
CDR3 protein: CASRSGSYEQYF
CDR3 DNA: TGTGCCAGCAGGTCAGGCTCCTACGAGCAGTACTTC

V gene: TRBV5-1
J gene: TRBJ2-7
D gene: -
clone size: -
CDR3 protein: CASGSDLGGSGTGLYEQYF
CDR3 DNA: TGCGCCAGCGGATCGGACCTAGGGGGGAGCGGGACTGGCCTCTACGAGCAGTACTTC

V gene: TRBV27
J gene: TRBJ1-5
D gene: -
clone size: -
CDR3 protein: CASRGRLSNQPQHF
CDR3 DNA: TGTGCCAGCAGGGGGCGGCTAAGCAATCAGCCCCAGCATTTT

V gene: TRBV10-3
J gene: TRBJ1-2
D gene: -
clone size: -
CDR3 protein: CAISVLGQGYTF
CDR3 DNA: TGTGCCATCAGTGTTTTGGGGCAGGGCTACACCTTC

V gene: TRBV7-9
J gene: TRBJ2-4
D gene: TRBD2
clone size: -
CDR3 protein: CASTFNLTGGEAKNIQYF
CDR3 DNA: TGTGCCAGCACCTTTAACCTAACCGGGGGGGAGGCCAAAAACATTCAGTACTTC

V gene: TRBV11-2
J gene: TRBJ2-7
D gene: TRBD2
clone size: -
CDR3 protein: CASSSPGTRTYEQYF
CDR3 DNA: TGTGCCAGCAGCTCGCCCGGGACTAGGACCTACGAGCAGTACTTC

V gene: TRBV5-1
J gene: TRBJ1-1
D gene: -
clone size: once
CDR3 protein: CASSPGGGTEAFF
CDR3 DNA: TGCGCCAGCAGCCCGGGAGGGGGCACTGAAGCTTTCTTT

V gene: TRBV9
J gene: TRBJ1-1
D gene: -
clone size: -
CDR3 protein: CASSVDAPGETEAFF
CDR3 DNA: TGTGCCAGCAGCGTAGACGCTCCAGGGGAGACTGAAGCTTTCTTT

V gene: TRBV7-3
J gene: TRBJ2-3
D gene: -
clone size: once
CDR3 protein: CASSVPGTDTQYF
CDR3 DNA: TGTGCCAGCAGTGTACCGGGCACAGATACGCAGTATTTT

V gene: TRBV10-2
J gene: TRBJ1-5
D gene: -
clone size: few
CDR3 protein: CASSPVGGGQPQHF
CDR3 DNA: TGCGCCAGCAGTCCCGTCGGGGGCGGTCAGCCCCAGCATTTT

V gene: TRBV9
J gene: TRBJ2-1
D gene: -
clone size: once
CDR3 protein: CASSVDSVLSSYNEQFF
CDR3 DNA: TGTGCCAGCAGCGTAGATAGCGTACTAAGCTCCTACAATGAGCAGTTCTTC

V gene: TRBV9
J gene: TRBJ2-2
D gene: TRBD2
clone size: -
CDR3 protein: CASSVNRGLANPGELFF
CDR3 DNA: TGTGCCAGCAGCGTAAATAGAGGACTAGCTAACCCCGGGGAGCTGTTTTTT

V gene: TRBV5-4
J gene: TRBJ2-5
D gene: -
clone size: -
CDR3 protein: CASSSAAETQYF
CDR3 DNA: TGTGCCAGCAGCTCCGCGGCAGAGACCCAGTACTTC

V gene: TRBV6-1
J gene: TRBJ1-3
D gene: -
clone size: once
CDR3 protein: CASTKTGDSGNTIYF
CDR3 DNA: TGTGCCAGCACAAAGACAGGAGACTCTGGAAACACCATATATTTT

V gene: TRBV5-8
J gene: TRBJ1-5
D gene: -
clone size: -
CDR3 protein: CASSLAGGNQPQHF
CDR3 DNA: TGTGCCAGCAGCTTGGCCGGGGGCAATCAGCCCCAGCATTTT

V gene: TRBV28
J gene: TRBJ1-4
D gene: -
clone size: -
CDR3 protein: CAATRANEKLFF
CDR3 DNA: TGTGCCGCGACCAGAGCGAATGAAAAACTGTTTTTT

V gene: TRBV6-5
J gene: TRBJ2-4
D gene: -
clone size: once
CDR3 protein: CASSTGPAKNIQYF
CDR3 DNA: TGTGCCAGCAGTACGGGACCGGCCAAAAACATTCAGTACTTC

V gene: TRBV5-1
J gene: TRBJ1-2
D gene: TRBD1
clone size: -
CDR3 protein: CASSPGDRTNYGYTF
CDR3 DNA: TGCGCCAGCAGCCCCGGGGACAGGACTAACTATGGCTACACCTTC

V gene: TRBV5-1
J gene: TRBJ2-1
D gene: TRBD2
clone size: once
CDR3 protein: CASTIGSSGTNEQFF
CDR3 DNA: TGCGCCAGCACGATCGGGTCTAGCGGGACGAATGAGCAGTTCTTC

V gene: TRBV5-6
J gene: TRBJ1-6
D gene: TRBD1
clone size: few
CDR3 protein: CASSYGQGHNSPLHF
CDR3 DNA: TGTGCCAGCAGCTATGGACAGGGCCATAATTCACCCCTCCACTTT